This T cell receptor beta chain was identified in a study of cytomegalovirus exposure and HLA in healthy donors. Produced via immunoSEQ multiplex PCR; TCRdb's table is partial and in-frame only. The data contain some 150,000 clones, more than 85% of them singletons. The junction had 3 bases not matched to a gene; V was cut back by 4 bases and J by 8 bases. The CDR3 has 13 amino acids. Germline-derived CDR1 and CDR2 are SNHLY and FYNNEI. Sequencing was carried out using PBMCs. The clonotype originates from a man younger than 30 in good health and CMV-seronegative. This chain joins TRBV2 and TRBJ2-2; 8 bases line up with TRBD2. The CDR3: CASSVGRAGELFF. The CDR3 region has the DNA TGTGCCAGCAGTGTCGGGAGGGCTGGGGAGCTGTTTTTT.